This TCR beta chain was observed in a study of blood T cell repertoires in COVID-19. Study details: The origin of the acute and convalescent COVID-19 samples was the United States, Italy and Spain.

The table came from immunoSEQ multiplex PCR; TCRdb's copy has only in-frame clones and leaves some out. The sample lists 500,000 to 600,000 clones, 70% to 90% occurring once. The trim removed 3 bases at V and 0 bases at J, leaving 10 bases unmatched. The CDR3 spans 17 residues. CDR1 and CDR2 (germline): LGHDT, YNNKEL (reference sequence). The Seattle patients, enrolled during active infection, were followed longitudinally. V usage is TRBV3-1 (or the pseudogene TRBV3-2) and J usage is TRBJ1-2; 7 nucleotides agree with TRBD1. Input material: peripheral blood. The clonotype comes from a woman aged 45-59 years with COVID-19, enrolled during active disease. CDR3 sequence (DNA): TGTGCCAGCAGCCAGGCACAGGGGCGACTATCTAACTATGGCTACACCTTC. Its protein product is CASSQAQGRLSNYGYTF.